This TCR beta chain was sequenced in a study of shared clonotypes between healthy human individuals. The wider study: For every donor, three CD4 naive, three CD4 memory, two CD8 naive and one CD8 memory plates were used. Whole-study findings and limits: Few donors limited the genetic and exposure-history diversity represented. Sequencing depth was a factor that was expected to affect clonotype sharing among donors.

V was clipped by 0 bases and J by 4 bases; unmatched bases: 2. This CDR3 spans 15 amino acids. The germline CDR1 and CDR2 sequences are SGHRS and YFSETQ. About this clone itself: Its antigen remains unknown. This specimen includes other DNA sequences encoding the same CDR3.

The protocol was immunoSEQ multiplex PCR, while the TCRdb copy is restricted to in-frame clones and leaves out a portion. The repertoire has 2 million to 3 million clones, more than 85% of them found once; the top ten carry approximately 0.37%. The source of this sequence is a young man in good health. Some clones in this sample may be carry-over from other donors' samples. The sequencing input was naive CD4+ T cells from PBMCs. Subset meaning: CD45RA+ positively selected. V is TRBV5-1 and J is TRBJ2-7; 12 bases agree with TRBD2. The CDR3 nucleotides are TGCGCCAGCAGCTTGGGACTAGCGGGAGAGTACGAGCAGTACTTC. Translating it yields CASSLGLAGEYEQYF.